The subject of this entry is one T cell receptor (beta chain). Its binding antigen is unknown. It has no much larger one-base neighbor in the sample; base qualities were not kept. The sample's time point label is to be understood as: newly diagnosed, previously untreated cHL patient sample. CD4+ T cells were purified from thawed PBMCs by magnetic negative selection with a Miltenyi CD4+ T cell isolation kit. PBMCs from patients with newly diagnosed, previously untreated classical Hodgkin lymphoma were sequenced as a comparison group for the relapsed/refractory trial patients. After peripheral blood was drawn into 8 mL Vacutainer Cell Preparation Tubes, PBMCs were isolated by centrifugation and then cryopreserved. Purified CD4+ and CD8+ fractions were prepared only for cases where an additional PBMC sample was available. Magnetically labelled cells were depleted on LS columns in a quadroMACS separator, and the flow-through was collected as the purified fraction.

This record comes from a study of PD-1 blockade in classical Hodgkin lymphoma (dated by TCRdb to the early 2020s). Context from the whole study: A peripheral blood immune signature of response to PD-1 blockade in classical Hodgkin lymphoma was defined using TCR beta sequencing and CyTOF. Broad study findings and their caveats: Baseline TCR diversity was reported to be lower in newly diagnosed patients than in healthy donors, and even lower in relapsed/refractory patients. Only a single clinical trial cohort was studied, and what caused the repertoire differences, possibly disease activity or prior therapy, remained undefined.

In the germline V gene, CDR1 corresponds to SGHVS and CDR2 to FNYEAQ. V was cut back by 8 bases and J by 4 bases, leaving a gap of 7 bases between them. The CDR3 has 11 amino acids, counting the end cysteine and phenylalanine. Only the CDR3 DNA is retained, 33 bases long and in frame from the first base. The Qiagen DNeasy kit was used to extract genomic DNA both from unsorted PBMCs and from the negatively selected CD4+ and CD8+ fractions. TCR beta CDR3 regions were subjected to amplification by immunoSEQ multiplex PCR with primers that anneal to V and J segments. A synthetic immune receptor repertoire was used to minimize amplification bias, and any remaining bias was removed computationally after sequencing. The published analysis was carried out like this. Custom Python scripts were used to quantify repertoire diversity as the Shannon entropy index. The unsorted, CD4+ and CD8+ repertoires were each analyzed separately, with the exception of combined analyses, where CD4+ and CD8+ sequences were merged in silico. Drawn from immuneACCESS, this table holds only the in-frame rearrangements with V and J called that TCRdb kept. Clones are partly lost; checked studies trace under half to an unresolved V gene and leave the rest unexplained. The DNA was the basis for D and trimming; V, J and clone size are from that table. This sample lists under 35,000 clones; about 88% were detected once. Clones ranked in the top ten supply more than 1% of the sample.

This sequence uses TRBV7-6 and TRBJ2-3; the D gene remains uncertain. The clonotype originates from a human donor with classical Hodgkin lymphoma. Material for sequencing was CD4+ T cells from blood. The CDR3 corresponds to CASGTSDTQYF. The sequenced DNA: TGTGCCAGCGGAACATCAGATACGCAGTATTTT.